This T cell receptor (beta chain) was profiled in a study of CD8 T cells in Susac syndrome. On the study more broadly: Susac syndrome patients were untreated, on corticosteroids with some adding intravenous immunoglobulin, or on intravenous immunoglobulin only.

As for this clonotype: Compared with germline, one end of the junction differs, possibly owing to a read error.

CDR3 size: 15 residues. CDR1 is LGHDT, CDR2 YNNKEL, per germline (reference sequence). After extraction with the RNeasy kit, roughly 0.5 to 1 ug of the RNA was reverse transcribed using random hexamers. TCRdb re-called the immunoSEQ multiplex PCR reads with MiXCR, one entry per CDR3 protein. The sample carries approximately 190,000 distinct CDR3 sequences, approximately 95% recorded once. The clonotype comes from a human donor with Susac syndrome. The genes are TRBV3-1 and TRBJ1-1, with D unclear. Source material: CD8+ T cells from PBMCs. CDR3 nucleotide sequence: TGTGCCAGCAGCCAAGATTCCCCGGGGAACCCTGAAGCTTTCTTT. It codes for CASSQDSPGNPEAFF.